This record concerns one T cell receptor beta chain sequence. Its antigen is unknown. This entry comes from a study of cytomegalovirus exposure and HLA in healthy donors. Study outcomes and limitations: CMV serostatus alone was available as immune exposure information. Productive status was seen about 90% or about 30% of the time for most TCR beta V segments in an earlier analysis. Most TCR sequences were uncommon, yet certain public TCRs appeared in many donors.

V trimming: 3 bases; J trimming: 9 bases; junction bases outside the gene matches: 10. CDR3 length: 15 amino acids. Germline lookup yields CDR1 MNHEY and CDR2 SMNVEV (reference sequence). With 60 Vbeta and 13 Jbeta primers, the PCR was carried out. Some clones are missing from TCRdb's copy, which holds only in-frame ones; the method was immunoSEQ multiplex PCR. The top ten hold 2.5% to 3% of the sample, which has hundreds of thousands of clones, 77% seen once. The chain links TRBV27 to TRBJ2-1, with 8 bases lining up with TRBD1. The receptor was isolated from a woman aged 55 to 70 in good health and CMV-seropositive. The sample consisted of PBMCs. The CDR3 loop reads CASSFNRGSLGEQFF. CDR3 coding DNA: TGTGCCAGCAGTTTTAACAGGGGGAGTTTAGGTGAGCAGTTCTTC.